This T cell receptor beta chain was identified in a study of human T cells and chemical hapten exposure. Documented time point: patch test 1, 2 weeks after DPC sensitization. Treatment defined: therapeutic diphenylcyclopropenone sensitization with weekly scalp DPC. Whole blood that had not been fractionated was the source of extracted total RNA. TCRdb re-analysed the RACE reads in MiXCR, keeping a single row per CDR3 protein. This sample has 95,000 to 100,000 distinct CDR3 sequences; roughly 12% occur once, and the top ten carry approximately 2%. This material consisted of whole blood, taken in connection with sensitization to the hapten diphenylcyclopropenone (DPC). This sequence was found in a woman in her 40s with alopecia areata. Some clones in this sample may be carry-over from other donors' samples.

CDR3 region: CASNLEGGYQEQFF. The CDR3 nucleotides read TGTGCCAGTAACCTGGAGGGAGGATATCAGGAGCAGTTCTTC. This chain links TRBV19 with TRBJ2-1; possible D gene TRBD2, 6 bases. The CDR3 loop spans 14 amino acids. Germline V gene lookup returns CDR1 LNHDA and CDR2 SQIVND (reference sequence). The V end was cut by 7 bases, the J end by 10 bases, with 20 bases between.